One T cell receptor (beta chain) is described in this entry. No cognate antigen has been identified for it. From each donor, a roughly 2.3 ml peripheral blood sample was collected into PAXgene tubes and stored at -80 degrees C. Without any T cell sorting, total RNA was extracted from whole blood using the PAXgene blood miRNA kit on an automated QIAcube. Peripheral blood from monozygotic twin pairs, either concordant or discordant for inflammatory bowel disease, underwent deep TCRalpha and TCRbeta repertoire profiling that used unique molecular barcoding. Smoking habits were recorded for all twin pairs, with individuals classified as current, former or never smokers. This sample was included in a study of monozygotic twins with inflammatory bowel disease (dated by TCRdb to about 2019). Concerning the study at large: In total, 28 monozygotic twin pairs made up the full study: 19 Danish pairs, all IBD-discordant, plus nine German pairs, of which four were IBD-concordant and five were IBD-discordant. Within discordant pairs, disease-associated traits were sought mainly by comparing IBD patients with their genetically identical healthy co-twins. Each individual had, on average, about 151 000 unique TCRalpha sequences and 181 000 unique TCRbeta sequences available for analysis.

CDR1 and CDR2 are drawn from the germline V gene: SQVTM, ANQGSEA. The CDR3 has 14 amino acids, counting the end cysteine and phenylalanine. No DNA is given. Receptors were amplified or captured by 5' RACE. For each TCR library, around 3,800 ng of total RNA was used. cDNA was synthesized with SMARTScribe reverse transcriptase in eight separate reactions per sample. Unique molecular identifiers containing a 6-nucleotide sample barcode were introduced through template switching during cDNA synthesis. TCRalpha and TCRbeta cDNA was amplified by two nested PCRs of roughly 15 and 9 cycles, with bead purification after each PCR. Before amplification, the cDNA was both treated with uracil DNA-glycosylase and purified with the QIAquick PCR purification kit. The second PCR was the step at which Illumina TruSeq-compatible adapters and sample-specific barcodes were added. TapeStation and Qubit were used to check library quality and concentration, and around 5.3 ng of each library was pooled. Sequencing of pooled libraries was carried out on an Illumina HiSeq2500 single-index Rapid Run using 2 x 100 bp reads and custom sequencing primers. In the source study's methods: MiGEC version 1.2.6 was used for UMI-based consensus assembly to correct PCR and sequencing errors. MiXCR version 2.1.1 was used to carry out V(D)J alignment, clonotype assembly and CDR3 extraction. To normalise gene usage, clonotype sharing and MAIT/NKT TCR abundance, the top 1000, 10 000 and 20 000 clonotypes in each sample were analysed. After downsampling to 27 000 UMIs, diversity was calculated as the inverse Simpson index using the vegan R package. Paired Mann-Whitney U tests were applied to discordant twin pairs, and Benjamini-Hochberg correction was used for multiple testing. TCRdb reprocessed the reads, and each CDR3 protein sequence is entered once, without DNA. TCRdb's processing, not the authors' own work, is the source of the V and J calls. The record for this sample contains approximately 400,000 distinct CDR3 sequences. The ten largest clones represent 2% to 3% of the sample.

Overall results and qualifications from the work: Compared with healthy twins, IBD patients shared fewer clonotypes with other individuals, and the difference was most pronounced in patients with signs of disease activity. Repertoire similarity did not differ between concordant and discordant twins, which could be due to limited statistical power. The analysis was unable to tell apart different T cell subtypes. TCRbeta repertoire diversity, by inverse Simpson index, was decreased in IBD patients compared with their healthy co-twins. Differing immunosuppressive treatments among patients may have added background noise and inter-individual variability to the repertoires. The results gave no support for a single strong signal or clonotype linked to IBD.

Sequencing was performed on blood. The receptor was isolated from a human donor with ulcerative colitis or Crohn's disease, or a healthy co-twin of an affected twin (not recorded which). Recombination connected TRBV29-1 to TRBJ2-3; TCRdb names TRBD2, which stays unverified in the absence of DNA. The CDR3 sequence is CSVGEGPSTDTQYF.